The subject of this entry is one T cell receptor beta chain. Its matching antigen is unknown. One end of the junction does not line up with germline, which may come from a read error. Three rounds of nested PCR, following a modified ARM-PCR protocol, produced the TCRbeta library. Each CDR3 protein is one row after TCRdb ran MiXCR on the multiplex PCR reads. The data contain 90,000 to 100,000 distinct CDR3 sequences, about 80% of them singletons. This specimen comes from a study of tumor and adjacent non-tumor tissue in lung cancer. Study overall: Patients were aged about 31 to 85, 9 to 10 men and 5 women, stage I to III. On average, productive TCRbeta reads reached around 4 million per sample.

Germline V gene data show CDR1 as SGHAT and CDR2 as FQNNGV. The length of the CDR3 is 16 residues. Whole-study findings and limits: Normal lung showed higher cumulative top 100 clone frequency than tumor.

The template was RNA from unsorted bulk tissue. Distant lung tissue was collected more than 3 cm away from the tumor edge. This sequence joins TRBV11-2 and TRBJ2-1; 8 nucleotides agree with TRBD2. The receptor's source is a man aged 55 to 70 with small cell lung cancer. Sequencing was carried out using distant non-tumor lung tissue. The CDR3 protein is CAITLIGGGSYNEPFF. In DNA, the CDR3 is TGTGCCATCACCTTAATCGGGGGGGGCTCCTACAATGAGCCGTTCTTC. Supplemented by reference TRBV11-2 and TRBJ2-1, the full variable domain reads EAGVAQSPRYKIIEKRQSVAFWCNPISGHATLYWYQQILGQGPKLLIQFQNNGVVDDSQLPKDRFSAERLKGVDSTLKIQPAKLEDSAVYLCAITLIGGGSYNEPFFGPGTRLTVL.